This T cell receptor (beta chain) was recorded in a study of shared clonotypes between healthy human individuals. The assay was immunoSEQ multiplex PCR, and TCRdb's table has in-frame clones only and misses some. The sample includes over 800,000 clones, about 91% of them seen just once. CD45RO-negative CD8 cells positively selected for CCR7 made up the naive population, which excluded terminally differentiated effector memory CD45RA+ cells. J lost 10 bases, V lost 0 bases, and 3 bases had no gene match. This CDR3 comprises 12 residues. The germline V gene has CDR1 GTSNPN and CDR2 SVGIG (reference sequence).

The receptor's source is a man under 40 in good health. The chain employs TRBV30 and TRBJ2-1; 7 bases align to TRBD2. Sequences were obtained from naive CD8+ T cells sorted from blood. This chain's CDR3 is CAWSVGGGEQFF. Here the CDR3 DNA reads TGTGCCTGGAGTGTTGGGGGGGGAGAGCAGTTCTTC. Combining the CDR3 with reference TRBV30 and TRBJ2-1 gives the whole variable domain SQTIHQWPATLVQPVGSPLSLECTVEGTSNPNLYWYRQAAGRGLQLLFYSVGIGQISSEVPQNLSASRPQDRQFILSSKKLLLSDSGFYLCAWSVGGGEQFFGPGTRLTVL.